This TCR delta chain derives from a study of γδ T cells in repeated Plasmodium falciparum infection. Across the study: Donors were malaria-exposed Malian children or age- and gender-matched Australian children. Donors had four controlled P. falciparum NF54 infections over roughly 640 days. Samples were taken at baseline, before some infections, and 21 days after each.

Sequencing covered both gamma and delta TCR chains per sample. TCRdb called clones anew from the multiplex PCR reads with CATT. The table records 45,000 to 70,000 delta-chain clones, 1.7% of them present only once. This clone was detected ten times or more. The same CDR3 also results from other DNA sequences found in this sample. This CDR3 is built from 16 residues. CDR1 GEAIGNYY and CDR2 EKD come from the germline V gene. With 3 bases clipped from V and 3 bases from J, the junction kept 9 bases outside the gene matches. Vgamma9/Vdelta2+ and Vdelta2-negative gammadelta T cells were flow-sorted from PBMC for bulk sequencing.

The TCR was taken from a pool of human donors (malaria-infected and uninfected, not separated). V and J are TRDV2 and TRDJ1, with 10 bases lining up with TRDD3. The source material was gamma-delta T cells from blood. In DNA, the CDR3 is TGTGCCTGTGACTCAATTACTGGGGGATGTTCCGATAAACTCATCTTT. Its protein product is CACDSITGGCSDKLIF.